The 14 T cell receptor beta chains below all came from one sample that was sequenced in a study of shared clonotypes between healthy human individuals. Sequenced by immunoSEQ multiplex PCR; TCRdb stores in-frame clones only, minus some. The sample lists around 1 million clones; less than 85% were seen once. Sequencing was carried out using memory CD4+ T cells sorted from blood. This sample's subset: CD45RA-negative fraction. The receptor set was obtained from a man between 18 and 29 years old in good health.

A single count supports this clone. This chain joins TRBV5-1 and TRBJ1-2; 9 bases map to TRBD1. Trimming cost V 2 bases and J 2 bases; bases outside gene matches: 4. Germline V gene data show CDR1 as SGHRS and CDR2 as YFSETQ. There are 15 residues in the CDR3. This CDR3 is CASSFLGTGNYGYTF. In DNA, the CDR3 is TGCGCCAGCAGCTTTCTTGGGACAGGGAACTATGGCTACACCTTC.

This clone appeared a single time. The chain recombines TRBV5-4 with TRBJ2-3; 10 positions agree with TRBD2. After removal of 3 bases from V and 2 bases from J, the junction contained 6 bases not matched to a gene. The CDR3 extends over 16 amino acids. CDR1 is SGHNT, CDR2 YYREEE, per germline (reference sequence). The CDR3 sequence: CASSSLAGALTDTQYF. DNA of the CDR3: TGTGCCAGCAGCTCCCTAGCGGGAGCCCTCACAGATACGCAGTATTTT. Combining the CDR3 with reference TRBV5-4 and TRBJ2-3 gives the whole variable domain ETGVTQSPTHLIKTRGQQVTLRCSSQSGHNTVSWYQQALGQGPQFIFQYYREEENGRGNFPPRFSGLQFPNYSSELNVNALELDDSALYLCASSSLAGALTDTQYFGPGTRLTVL.

This clone came up a few times. A much larger clone is a single base away; this may be a read error. The same CDR3 also results from other DNA sequences found in this sample. The V call is TRBV11-2, the J call TRBJ1-1, with D unclear. The germline V gene encodes CDR1 SGHAT and CDR2 FQNNGV. The CDR3 extends over 13 amino acids. The ends were cut back, 3 bases at V and 1 base at J, with 6 bases in the middle. Here the CDR3 DNA reads TGTGCCAGCAGCTTGACTGAGAACACTGAAGCTTTCTTT. Protein product: CASSLTENTEAFF.

The chain couples TRBV5-4 to TRBJ1-2, with 9 bases aligning to TRBD1. Germline V gives CDR1 SGHNT, CDR2 YYREEE (reference sequence). This CDR3 is built from 14 residues. After removal of 4 bases from V and 4 bases from J, the junction contained 5 bases not matched to a gene. The CDR3 protein is CASSPQGALYGYTF. CDR3 in DNA: TGTGCCAGCAGCCCACAGGGGGCCCTCTATGGCTACACCTTC.

The chain combines TRBV5-1 with TRBJ1-1, with D unresolved. CDR1 and CDR2 (germline): SGHRS, YFSETQ. The V end was cut by 2 bases, the J end by 1 base, with 6 bases between. The CDR3 runs to 13 residues. DNA for the CDR3: TGCGCCAGCAGCTTCCAGCAGAACACTGAAGCTTTCTTT. Translating gives CASSFQQNTEAFF.

This chain joins TRBV5-1 and TRBJ1-1; TRBD1 aligns across 9 bases. Per the germline V gene, CDR1 is SGHRS and CDR2 is YFSETQ. The CDR3 contains 15 residues. Unmatched junction bases numbered 6, after V lost 0 bases and J lost 6 bases. The CDR3: CASSLGTGVISEAFF. For the CDR3, the DNA is TGCGCCAGCAGCTTGGGGACAGGGGTGATCTCTGAAGCTTTCTTT.

This chain uses TRBV9 with TRBJ2-5; the D gene is possibly TRBD2 (5 bases). The CDR3 spans 15 residues. CDR1 and CDR2 from the germline V gene are SGDLS and YYNGEE. Trimming shortened V by 3 bases and J by 5 bases, and 17 bases separated the two germline ends. The CDR3 DNA sequence: TGTGCCAGCAGCGCGCTCGGGGTTTCGTGGGAGACCCAGTACTTC. This codes for CASSALGVSWETQYF. Looking up the rest from reference TRBV9 and TRBJ2-5 gives the full variable domain: DSGVTQTPKHLITATGQRVTLRCSPRSGDLSVYWYQQSLDQGLQFLIQYYNGEERAKGNILERFSAQQFPDLHSELNLSSLELGDSALYFCASSALGVSWETQYFGPGTRLLVL.

There are many counts of this clone. The DNA of the CDR3 is TGTGCCAGCAGCTTTCGACTTACGAACACCGGGGAGCTGTTTTTT. Translated: CASSFRLTNTGELFF. The chain combines TRBV5-6 with TRBJ2-2, with D uncertain. V lost 2 bases and J 0 bases, leaving 8 bases between the germline ends. This CDR3 contains 15 residues. Germline V lookup: CDR1 SGHDT, CDR2 YYEEEE.

V gene TRBV18 combines with J gene TRBJ2-6; TRBD1 agrees at 7 bases. CDR1 is KGHSH, CDR2 LQKENI, per germline. CDR3 length: 17 residues. With 5 bases clipped from V and 1 base from J, the junction kept 8 bases outside the gene matches. The CDR3 region is CASSATGAGSGANVLTF. The CDR3 nucleotides read TGTGCCAGCTCAGCCACAGGGGCTGGGTCTGGGGCCAACGTCCTGACTTTC.

The table lists this clone with a few counts. The genes are TRBV18 and TRBJ2-5; no clear D. CDR3 length: 13 amino acids. Germline CDR1 and CDR2: KGHSH and LQKENI. V lost 6 bases and J lost 1, with 9 bases in between. In nucleotides, the CDR3 is TGTGCCAGCTCCCCCTGGACCCAAGAGACCCAGTACTTC. Translating it yields CASSPWTQETQYF.

This clone was counted only a few times. This chain joins TRBV11-2 and TRBJ2-7, with a possible D match to TRBD1 (6 bases). The CDR3 sequence is 17 residues long. Germline assignment: CDR1 SGHAT and CDR2 FQNNGV. V gave up 4 bases and J gave up 2 bases, with 21 bases separating them. CDR3 bases: TGTGCCAGCAGCTCCATATACAGGGTAGGGATTCCCTACGAGCAGTACTTC. Residues: CASSSIYRVGIPYEQYF.

CDR3 sequence (DNA): TGCGCCAGCAGCCGAAGGACTAGCGGGGGCCGTGGGGGAGGCACAGATACGCAGTATTTT. It is translated as CASSRRTSGGRGGGTDTQYF. The V and J genes are TRBV5-1 and TRBJ2-3, with 13 nucleotides matching TRBD2. This CDR3 is built from 20 residues. V shed 4 bases, J shed 1 base, and the junction held 15 bases outside the gene matches. From germline, CDR1 is SGHRS and CDR2 YFSETQ.

This clone was counted between two and nine times. Other DNA sequences in this sample translate to the same CDR3. The rearrangement links TRBV28 to TRBJ1-2, with unresolved D. Germline loops: CDR1 MDHEN, CDR2 SYDVKM. This CDR3 is 12 amino acids long. The germline V and J ends were trimmed by 3 bases and 1 base, with 3 bases remaining between them. CDR3 loop: CASSFNNYGYTF. The CDR3 DNA follows: TGTGCCAGCAGTTTCAATAACTATGGCTACACCTTC.

The chain recombines TRBV6-6 with TRBJ2-3; TRBD2 might be the D (7 bases). This CDR3 region has 14 residues. CDR1 MNHNY and CDR2 SVGAGI come from the germline V gene (reference sequence). Deletions cut 7 bases from V and 2 bases from J, with 13 bases between. The CDR3, as DNA: TGTGCCAGCATGTTGGGGGGGCCCACAGATACGCAGTATTTT. Translation: CASMLGGPTDTQYF.